Following are 21 T cell receptor beta chains from one sample sequenced in a study of cytomegalovirus exposure and HLA in healthy donors. This table comes from immunoSEQ multiplex PCR, and its TCRdb copy is limited to in-frame clones, with some not included. This sample has more than 130,000 clones, with around 90% found just once. The sequencing input was PBMCs. The origin of the receptors is a woman in her late teens or twenties in good health and CMV-seropositive.

The chain combines TRBV9 with TRBJ2-3; tentatively, D is TRBD2 (5 bases). Per the germline V gene, CDR1 is SGDLS and CDR2 is YYNGEE. V dropped 0 bases and J dropped 3 bases, with 14 bases sitting between them. The CDR3 loop spans 16 amino acids. The CDR3 nucleotides read TGTGCCAGCAGCGTAGGACGCGGGCCGGGGACAGATACGCAGTATTTT. Protein: CASSVGRGPGTDTQYF.

The V gene is TRBV2, the J gene TRBJ1-2; no reliable D call. The CDR3 has 14 residues. Trimming stripped 8 bases from V and 4 bases from J, with 17 bases between. CDR1 SNHLY and CDR2 FYNNEI come from the germline V gene. The CDR3 DNA reads as TGTGCCAGCTCGGGAGGACTGAGTTTCTATGGCTACACCTTC. Translating gives CASSGGLSFYGYTF.

The genes are TRBV5-4 and TRBJ2-7, with 8 bases identical to TRBD2. Germline V gene sequence: CDR1 SGHNT, CDR2 YYREEE (reference sequence). V was pared by 0 bases and J by 5 bases, with 7 bases of the junction left unmatched. CDR3 length equals 15 residues. CDR3 region: CASSLDRLSGDEQYF. CDR3 in DNA: TGTGCCAGCAGCTTGGACCGGCTTAGCGGGGACGAGCAGTACTTC.

This chain joins TRBV19 and TRBJ1-1; D perhaps matches TRBD1 (6 bases). The V and J ends lost 6 bases and 0 bases respectively, with 14 bases between them. Per germline, CDR1 LNHDA and CDR2 SQIVND (reference sequence). This CDR3 spans 15 amino acids. The CDR3 loop is CASRTLTGMNTEAFF. CDR3 DNA: TGTGCCAGTAGAACCCTAACAGGGATGAACACTGAAGCTTTCTTT. Variable domain in full (rest from reference TRBV19 and TRBJ1-1): DGGITQSPKYLFRKEGQNVTLSCEQNLNHDAMYWYRQDPGQGLRLIYYSQIVNDFQKGDIAEGYSVSREKKESFPLTVTSAQKNPTAFYLCASRTLTGMNTEAFFGQGTRLTVV.

This clone was found a few times. The chain has TRBV12-5 and TRBJ2-7; the match to TRBD2 covers 9 bases. The CDR3 sequence is 17 residues long. Germline CDR1 and CDR2: LGHNT and FRNRAP. The J segment lost 1 base and the V segment lost 5 bases, leaving 12 bases of the junction unmatched. This CDR3 reads CASGLFLGREGSYEQYF. The CDR3 DNA reads as TGTGCTAGTGGTCTATTCCTTGGGCGGGAGGGGTCCTACGAGCAGTACTTC.

This clone was found once. The chain recombines TRBV5-1 with TRBJ2-3; a weak D match, TRBD1 (6 bases). CDR1 is SGHRS and CDR2 is YFSETQ in the germline V gene. The CDR3 loop spans 15 amino acids. V was shortened by 1 base and J by 5 bases, with 14 bases between the two germline ends. The CDR3 DNA follows: TGCGCCAGCAGCTTGTTACGAGGGGGAATAGATACGCAGTATTTT. The encoded protein is CASSLLRGGIDTQYF.

This chain's CDR3 is CASSFGQGAGNTIYF. DNA of the CDR3: TGCGCCAGCAGCTTTGGACAGGGGGCTGGAAACACCATATATTTT. The rearrangement links TRBV5-1 to TRBJ1-3; 10 bases map to TRBD1. This CDR3 has 15 residues. V dropped 2 bases and J dropped 2; count of bases not matched to a gene: 1. Germline assignment: CDR1 SGHRS and CDR2 YFSETQ. Based on the CDR3 plus reference TRBV5-1 and TRBJ1-3, the full variable domain is KAGVTQTPRYLIKTRGQQVTLSCSPISGHRSVSWYQQTPGQGLQFLFEYFSETQRNKGNFPGRFSGRQFSNSRSEMNVSTLELGDSALYLCASSFGQGAGNTIYFGEGSWLTVV.

The genes are TRBV7-8 and TRBJ1-2; 7 nucleotides align to TRBD1. The CDR3 covers 16 residues. J lost 4 bases, V lost 1 base, and 9 bases had no gene match. CDR1 and CDR2 (germline): SGHVS, FQNEAQ. CDR3: CASSLGSRGELYGYTF. CDR3 in DNA: TGTGCCAGCAGCTTAGGGTCCAGGGGGGAACTCTATGGCTACACCTTC.

The chain recombines TRBV10-3 with TRBJ2-1; 11 nucleotides match TRBD2. The V segment lost 3 bases and the J segment 6 bases; nucleotides outside the gene matches: 7. The CDR3 is 16 residues long. Per the germline V gene, CDR1 is ENHRY and CDR2 is SYGVKD. CDR3 protein: CAISDLVGLAVNEQFF. DNA of the CDR3: TGTGCCATCAGTGACCTCGTGGGACTAGCGGTCAATGAGCAGTTCTTC.

This clone appeared once. The chain is built from TRBV4-2 and TRBJ2-1; D not certain. The V and J ends lost 4 bases and 0 bases respectively, with 10 bases between them. Germline V lookup: CDR1 LGHNA, CDR2 YNFKEQ. CDR3 length: 15 amino acids. DNA for the CDR3: TGTGCCAGCAGCCTCCAGGCAAGCTCCTACAATGAGCAGTTCTTC. It codes for CASSLQASSYNEQFF.

This chain uses TRBV6-1 with TRBJ2-4, with D perhaps TRBD2 (5 bases). Germline CDR1 and CDR2: MNHNS and SASEGT. The CDR3 sequence is 19 residues long. The V gene lost 2 bases and the J gene lost 0 bases, with 20 bases spanning the gap. The DNA of the CDR3 is TGTGCCAGCAGTGAACACCCCTTCCTAGCACTGATAGCCAAAAACATTCAGTACTTC. Residues: CASSEHPFLALIAKNIQYF.

As DNA, the CDR3 is TGTGCCAGCAGCCGAGACAGGGCTCACGAGCAGTACTTC. Encoded protein: CASSRDRAHEQYF. The chain has TRBV11-2 and TRBJ2-7, with TRBD1 matching over 7 bases. Looked up from germline, CDR1 is SGHAT and CDR2 is FQNNGV. The CDR3 consists of 13 residues. V lost 5 bases, J lost 5 bases, and 6 bases stayed unmatched.

The rearrangement uses TRBV4-1 and TRBJ2-3, with TRBD2 matching 8 bases. The trim removed 1 base at V and 0 bases at J, leaving 12 bases unmatched. Per the germline V gene, CDR1 is MGHRA and CDR2 is YSYEKL. The CDR3 contains 19 residues. In nucleotides, the CDR3 is TGCGCCAGCAGCCAAGTGTTTCCTAGCGGGTCTATTAGCACAGATACGCAGTATTTT. Translated, it gives CASSQVFPSGSISTDTQYF.

This chain joins TRBV7-3 and TRBJ2-2, with 8 bases that match TRBD2. The CDR3 covers 15 residues. CDR1 and CDR2 from the germline V gene are SGHTA and FQGTGA. The V gene end was trimmed by 5 bases and the J gene end by 3 bases; junction bases not matched to a gene: 5. The CDR3 protein is CASSVTSADTGELFF. The DNA for the CDR3 is TGTGCCAGCAGCGTGACTAGCGCCGACACCGGGGAGCTGTTTTTT.

Here the CDR3 reads CASSPDRGRISEQYF. The CDR3 nucleotides read TGTGCCAGCTCCCCTGACAGGGGGCGAATCTCCGAGCAGTACTTC. The rearrangement joins TRBV18 to TRBJ2-7, with 10 bases matching TRBD1. The CDR3 has 15 amino acids. Trimming cost V 6 bases and J 6 bases; bases outside gene matches: 11. Germline CDR1 is KGHSH and CDR2 is LQKENI.

The rearrangement joins TRBV5-1 to TRBJ1-4; 8 positions match TRBD1. Losses at the gene ends were 3 bases for V and 8 bases for J; bases not matched to a gene: 9. Germline CDR1 reads SGHRS; CDR2 reads YFSETQ. The CDR3 consists of 15 residues. The CDR3: CASSSTGDEYEKLFF. The CDR3 region has the DNA TGCGCCAGCAGCTCGACAGGGGACGAATACGAAAAACTGTTTTTT. Full variable domain (rest looked up from reference TRBV5-1 and TRBJ1-4): KAGVTQTPRYLIKTRGQQVTLSCSPISGHRSVSWYQQTPGQGLQFLFEYFSETQRNKGNFPGRFSGRQFSNSRSEMNVSTLELGDSALYLCASSSTGDEYEKLFFGSGTQLSVL.

In its sample, this clone was seen a few times. The chain joins TRBV9 to TRBJ1-1; D remains unclear. The length of the CDR3 is 12 residues. Trimming cost V 0 bases and J 7 bases, with 7 bases left between them. Germline V gives CDR1 SGDLS, CDR2 YYNGEE. The CDR3 bases are TGTGCCAGCAGCGTAGTAGGAGGTGAAGCTTTCTTT. This sequence encodes CASSVVGGEAFF.

The V gene is TRBV5-1, the J gene TRBJ2-3, with a weak D call TRBD2 (5 bases). V was pared by 0 bases and J by 2 bases, with 10 bases between. CDR1 SGHRS and CDR2 YFSETQ come from the germline V gene. The CDR3 is 15 residues long. The CDR3 is CASSLGGSNTDTQYF. CDR3 nucleotides: TGCGCCAGCAGCTTGGGAGGGTCAAACACAGATACGCAGTATTTT.

The V and J genes are TRBV19 and TRBJ1-2; 9 bases match TRBD1. The length of the CDR3 is 15 residues. CDR1 and CDR2 (germline): LNHDA, SQIVND (reference sequence). Trimming at V came to 5 bases and at J to 4 bases, leaving 8 bases not matched to a gene. This CDR3 is CASSQAGTGSYGYTF. DNA of the CDR3: TGTGCCAGTAGTCAAGCCGGGACAGGGAGCTATGGCTACACCTTC. Complete variable domain (other parts from reference TRBV19 and TRBJ1-2): DGGITQSPKYLFRKEGQNVTLSCEQNLNHDAMYWYRQDPGQGLRLIYYSQIVNDFQKGDIAEGYSVSREKKESFPLTVTSAQKNPTAFYLCASSQAGTGSYGYTFGSGTRLTVV.

The chain carries TRBV6-1 and TRBJ1-5; D possibly corresponds to TRBD1 (6 bases). The germline CDR1 and CDR2 sequences are MNHNS and SASEGT. This CDR3 comprises 13 residues. Deletions cut 7 bases from V and 4 bases from J, with 11 bases between. CDR3: CASITGPNQPQHF. The DNA for the CDR3 is TGTGCCAGCATAACAGGGCCTAATCAGCCCCAGCATTTT.

Points on this clone: Distinct nucleotide sequences in the sample also encode this CDR3. This chain connects TRBV7-2 to TRBJ2-1; a weak D match, TRBD2 (6 bases). V lost 1 base, J lost 6 bases, and 13 bases lay in between. Germline assignment: CDR1 SGHTA and CDR2 FQGNSA. The CDR3 consists of 15 residues. CDR3 in DNA: TGTGCCAGCAGCTTAGGAGTCGGGGGTGGCAATGAGCAGTTCTTC. Its translation is CASSLGVGGGNEQFF.